The 32 T cell receptor beta chains below come from one sample, sequenced in a study of blood T cells in healthy people across ages. Together with a sample-barcoded 5' primer, a J-beta primer mix was included in a second PCR lasting roughly 6 to 12 cycles. TCRdb ran MiXCR on the 5' RACE reads and lists one entry per CDR3 protein. This table has about 780,000 distinct CDR3 sequences, 46% appearing once. The sample was blood. Receptor source: an elderly man in good health.

A few counts support this clonotype. At one boundary the junction diverges from the germline segment, which might be a read error. The chain couples TRBV4-2 to TRBJ2-1; 9 bases line up with TRBD2. Germline V gene lookup returns CDR1 LGHNA and CDR2 YNFKEQ. There are 16 residues in the CDR3. This CDR3 is CTSSQTSSGAYNEQFF. CDR3 nucleotide sequence: TGTACCAGCAGCCAAACTTCTAGCGGGGCCTACAATGAGCAGTTCTTC.

The V call is TRBV9, the J call TRBJ2-1, with a tentative D call TRBD2 (5 bases). CDR1 and CDR2 (germline): SGDLS, YYNGEE. CDR3 length: 16 amino acids. The germline V and J ends were trimmed by 3 bases and 6 bases, with 19 bases remaining between them. CDR3 loop: CASSASGSSSPNEQFF. CDR3 bases: TGTGCCAGCAGCGCCTCGGGATCCTCGAGCCCCAATGAGCAGTTCTTC.

The chain combines TRBV20-1 with TRBJ2-1; D gene uncertain. Between the trimmed V and J ends, which lost 0 bases and 0 bases, there was a span of 24 bases. This CDR3 is 20 amino acids long. CDR1 and CDR2 from the germline V gene are DFQATT and SNEGSKA (reference sequence). The DNA for the CDR3 is TGCAGTGCTAGAGAATATGACCTCCCTAAGCGAGTAAGCTCCTACAATGAGCAGTTCTTC. Its protein product is CSAREYDLPKRVSSYNEQFF.

The chain employs TRBV25-1 and TRBJ2-7, with TRBD1 as a possible D gene (5 bases). Trimming pared 7 bases from V and 1 base from J, leaving 8 bases between. Germline V gene lookup returns CDR1 MGHDK and CDR2 SYGVNS. The CDR3 loop spans 12 amino acids. The DNA of the CDR3 is TGTGCCAGCACAGGGCAGTCCTACGAGCAGTACTTC. Translated, it gives CASTGQSYEQYF.

This rearrangement joins TRBV6-1 to TRBJ1-5; D is perhaps TRBD1 (6 bases). From germline, CDR1 is MNHNS and CDR2 SASEGT. This CDR3 comprises 14 residues. V was clipped by 4 bases and J by 11 bases, with 18 bases between them. In DNA form, the CDR3 reads TGTGCCAGCAGTGCGCGCTCGGGGGGGCTGGCCCAGCATTTT. Translated, it gives CASSARSGGLAQHF.

This chain uses TRBV2 with TRBJ2-3; D not certain. The CDR3 has 13 amino acids. Germline V gives CDR1 SNHLY, CDR2 FYNNEI. V was shortened by 9 bases and J by 6 bases, with 16 bases between the two germline ends. The CDR3 reads CASPPTLVDTQYF. The CDR3 DNA reads as TGTGCCAGTCCTCCGACATTGGTGGATACGCAGTATTTT.

This clonotype has only a few counts. The rearrangement joins TRBV7-8 to TRBJ1-2, with 7 bases that match TRBD1. Germline V lookup: CDR1 SGHVS, CDR2 FQNEAQ. V lost 0 bases to trimming and J lost 5 bases; unmatched junction nucleotides: 9. The CDR3 contains 16 residues. Here the CDR3 reads CASSLAGEGQPYGYTF. The CDR3 bases are TGTGCCAGCAGCTTAGCCGGCGAGGGACAGCCTTATGGCTACACCTTC.

This clonotype was counted between two and nine times. This sequence joins TRBV12-3 or TRBV12-4 and TRBJ2-7; 12 bases map to TRBD1. CDR3 length: 15 residues. The V segment lost 3 bases and the J segment 6 bases; nucleotides outside the gene matches: 6. CDR3 residues: CASSFSWDRGPEQYF. The CDR3 DNA reads TGTGCCAGCAGTTTTTCTTGGGACAGGGGGCCCGAGCAGTACTTC.

The chain uses TRBV20-1 and TRBJ2-7; 9 positions match TRBD2. The DNA matches TRBJ2-5 better at its end, which makes the J call doubtful. The CDR3 is 14 amino acids. Germline V gene data show CDR1 as DFQATT and CDR2 as SNEGSKA (reference sequence). In nucleotides, the CDR3 is TGCAGTGCACGTCCGATAGCGGGAGTCGGGACCCAGTACTTC. Translation gives CSARPIAGVGTQYF.

As for this clonotype: Just one base apart from a much larger clone, this may be a read error. The V and J genes are TRBV28 and TRBJ2-5; the D gene is possibly TRBD1 (5 bases). The CDR3 covers 14 residues. Germline CDR1 and CDR2: MDHEN and SYDVKM. CDR3 residues: CANSLRQFQETQYF. CDR3 in DNA: TGTGCCAACAGTTTAAGACAGTTTCAAGAGACCCAGTACTTC.

This sequence joins TRBV4-2 and TRBJ2-5, with D possibly called TRBD1 or TRBD2 (5 bases each). Looked up from germline, CDR1 is LGHNA and CDR2 is YNFKEQ. With 1 base removed from V and 1 base from J, the gap between germline ends came to 10 bases. The CDR3 length is 15 residues. The CDR3 coding sequence is TGTGCCAGCAGCCAAGTACTTGGGACCCAAGAGACCCAGTACTTC. It yields the protein CASSQVLGTQETQYF.

Regarding this clonotype: A much more abundant neighbour one base away suggests this may be a read error. The chain carries TRBV29-1 and TRBJ1-2; D may be TRBD1 (6 bases). The germline gives CDR1 SQVTM, CDR2 ANQGSEA. The CDR3 is made up of 13 amino acids. The CDR3 region is CGVAPVGAQGYTF. The CDR3 DNA sequence: TGCGGCGTTGCCCCTGTGGGGGCTCAAGGCTACACCTTC.

The rearrangement uses TRBV3-1 and TRBJ1-2, with TRBD1 matching 7 bases. The V gene's germline CDR1 is LGHDT and CDR2 YNNKEL (reference sequence). The CDR3 runs 14 residues. The V gene end was trimmed by 5 bases and the J gene end by 7 bases; junction bases not matched to a gene: 10. The CDR3 protein is CASSKSTGTFGYTF. DNA for the CDR3: TGTGCCAGCAGCAAATCGACAGGGACGTTTGGCTACACCTTC. The full variable domain, completed using reference TRBV3-1 and TRBJ1-2, is DTAVSQTPKYLVTQMGNDKSIKCEQNLGHDTMYWYKQDSKKFLKIMFSYNNKELIINETVPNRFSPKSPDKAHLNLHINSLELGDSAVYFCASSKSTGTFGYTFGSGTRLTVV.

This chain connects TRBV20-1 to TRBJ2-7, with a possible D match to TRBD2 (5 bases). The CDR3 consists of 14 residues. Per germline, CDR1 DFQATT and CDR2 SNEGSKA (reference sequence). Trimming shortened V by 1 base and J by 1 base, and 11 bases separated the two germline ends. The CDR3 region has the DNA TGCAGTGCTAGAGGTGCGGGTAGTTCCTACGAGCAGTACTTC. Protein: CSARGAGSSYEQYF.

The chain recombines TRBV12-3 or TRBV12-4 with TRBJ2-7; 9 positions match TRBD1. With 5 bases clipped from V and 5 bases from J, the junction kept 10 bases outside the gene matches. The CDR3 extends over 15 amino acids. CDR3 amino acids: CASSPPGTGNHEQYF. CDR3 nucleotides: TGTGCCAGCAGTCCTCCAGGGACAGGGAACCACGAGCAGTACTTC.

The chain uses TRBV5-1 and TRBJ2-2; TRBD2 is a possible D gene (6 bases). This CDR3 contains 14 residues. Trimming took off 4 bases at V and 6 bases at J, with 13 bases between the two ends. Germline V gives CDR1 SGHRS, CDR2 YFSETQ. The CDR3 DNA reads TGCGCCAGCAGCCGAGCGGGCCAAGCCGGGGAGCTGTTTTTT. This gives the protein CASSRAGQAGELFF.

CDR3 sequence (DNA): TGTGCCAGCAGTGAAATGGGGGGCCCACAAAATGAGCAGTTCTTC. Its protein product is CASSEMGGPQNEQFF. This rearrangement joins TRBV2 to TRBJ2-1; D assignment may be TRBD1 or TRBD2 (6 bases each). The germline V gene encodes CDR1 SNHLY and CDR2 FYNNEI. CDR3 length: 15 residues. Trimming cost V 2 bases and J 7 bases, with 15 bases left between them.

This clonotype has just a few counts. The rearrangement links TRBV11-1 to TRBJ1-1; no firm D call. Per the germline V gene, CDR1 is SGHAT and CDR2 is FQDESV (reference sequence). V lost 5 bases, J lost 5 bases, and 9 bases lay in between. There are 12 residues in the CDR3. CDR3 DNA: TGTGCCAGCAGCCGTCGGGAGACTGAAGCTTTCTTT. Protein: CASSRRETEAFF. Full variable domain (missing parts from reference TRBV11-1 and TRBJ1-1): EAEVAQSPRYKITEKSQAVAFWCDPISGHATLYWYRQILGQGPELLVQFQDESVVDDSQLPKDRFSAERLKGVDSTLKIQPAELGDSAMYLCASSRRETEAFFGQGTRLTVV.

This clonotype has ten or more counts. The chain links TRBV7-2 to TRBJ2-5; 8 bases match TRBD2. In germline, CDR1 is SGHTA, CDR2 FQGNSA. The J segment lost 1 base and the V segment lost 5 bases, leaving 9 bases of the junction unmatched. The CDR3 spans 16 residues. CDR3 residues: CASSHRLAGLQETQYF. Here the CDR3 DNA reads TGTGCCAGCAGCCACCGGCTAGCGGGCCTCCAAGAGACCCAGTACTTC.

The CDR3 DNA reads as TGTGCCAGCAGCTCCTCTAGCGGGAGGATAGATACGCAGTATTTT. Amino acids: CASSSSSGRIDTQYF. The chain has TRBV7-2 and TRBJ2-3, with TRBD2 identical over 11 bases. Germline V gene lookup returns CDR1 SGHTA and CDR2 FQGNSA. Trimming took 4 bases from V and 5 from J; bases not matched to a gene: 5. CDR3 length equals 15 residues.

This clonotype was seen only a few times. The chain joins TRBV20-1 to TRBJ2-5; no clear D gene. Germline CDR1 is DFQATT and CDR2 is SNEGSKA (reference sequence). The CDR3 spans 12 residues. Trimming took 5 bases from V and 1 from J, leaving 8 bases between them. The CDR3 DNA is TGCAGTGCTCTCAGGACCCAAGAGACCCAGTACTTC. This encodes CSALRTQETQYF.

With regard to this clonotype: This may be a read error: a much more frequent sequence differs by one nucleotide. This chain links TRBV27 with TRBJ2-1, with D unresolved. The CDR3 runs to 12 residues. CDR1 and CDR2 from the germline V gene are MNHEY and SMNVEV (reference sequence). CDR3 protein: CASSTTYNERFF. Written as DNA, the CDR3 is TGTGCCAGCAGTACCACATACAATGAGCGGTTCTTC.

The chain links TRBV3-1 to TRBJ1-1; maybe TRBD1 (6 bases). The germline V gene encodes CDR1 LGHDT and CDR2 YNNKEL (reference sequence). The CDR3 loop spans 18 amino acids. V gave up 5 bases and J gave up 0 bases, with 22 bases separating them. The CDR3 bases are TGTGCCAGCAGCGGGGAGGGATCAGGGGTTGATATGAACACTGAAGCTTTCTTT. It specifies CASSGEGSGVDMNTEAFF.

The chain joins TRBV12-3 or TRBV12-4 to TRBJ2-7, with 7 nucleotides matching TRBD1. The V gene end was trimmed by 4 bases and the J gene end by 2 bases; junction bases not matched to a gene: 8. The CDR3 is 15 amino acids. The CDR3 is CASSSRRGSTYEQYF. CDR3 bases: TGTGCCAGCAGTTCACGCAGGGGGAGTACCTACGAGCAGTACTTC.

This clonotype was observed a few times. The chain combines TRBV9 with TRBJ2-6, with a weak D call TRBD1 (5 bases). The CDR3 has 18 residues. Germline CDR1 reads SGDLS; CDR2 reads YYNGEE. Trimming pared 0 bases from V and 1 base from J, leaving 14 bases between. The DNA of the CDR3 is TGTGCCAGCAGCGTAGGGGGCCTCTCGACGTCTGGGGCCAACGTCCTGACTTTC. This translates into CASSVGGLSTSGANVLTF.

CDR3 DNA sequence: TGTGCCAGCAGCCAAGCGCCTCCTCCGGAGGAAAAACTGTTTTTT. Translated, it gives CASSQAPPPEEKLFF. The chain recombines TRBV4-2 with TRBJ1-4; D unresolved. Germline-derived CDR1 and CDR2 are LGHNA and YNFKEQ. V was shortened by 1 base and J by 8 bases, with 14 bases between the two germline ends. This CDR3 is 15 amino acids long.

This chain uses TRBV20-1 with TRBJ2-3; D is uncertain. The V gene lost 1 base and the J gene lost 5 bases, with 13 bases spanning the gap. CDR3 length: 14 amino acids. The germline gives CDR1 DFQATT, CDR2 SNEGSKA (reference sequence). The CDR3 loop is CSARVEFVQDTQYF. The CDR3 DNA reads as TGCAGTGCTAGAGTGGAGTTCGTCCAAGATACGCAGTATTTT.

V gene TRBV29-1 combines with J gene TRBJ2-1, with TRBD2 identical over 10 bases. The V segment lost 0 bases and the J segment 6 bases; nucleotides outside the gene matches: 5. Per the germline V gene, CDR1 is SQVTM and CDR2 is ANQGSEA. CDR3 length: 15 residues. DNA of the CDR3: TGCAGCGTTGAAGATCTTCTAGCGGGAGTCAATGAGCAGTTCTTC. Translated: CSVEDLLAGVNEQFF.

This chain uses TRBV9 with TRBJ1-2; D gene uncertain. The germline CDR1 and CDR2 sequences are SGDLS and YYNGEE. The CDR3 is 11 residues long. Trimming took 4 bases from V and 6 from J, leaving 7 bases between them. The CDR3 is CASSRVDGYTF. The CDR3 DNA is TGTGCCAGCAGCAGGGTGGATGGCTACACCTTC. The full variable domain, rest sourced from reference TRBV9 and TRBJ1-2, is DSGVTQTPKHLITATGQRVTLRCSPRSGDLSVYWYQQSLDQGLQFLIQYYNGEERAKGNILERFSAQQFPDLHSELNLSSLELGDSALYFCASSRVDGYTFGSGTRLTVV.

The genes are TRBV29-1 and TRBJ1-1, with 8 nucleotides matching TRBD1. CDR3 length: 13 amino acids. After removal of 7 bases from V and 0 bases from J, the junction contained 4 bases not matched to a gene. Germline loops: CDR1 SQVTM, CDR2 ANQGSEA. CDR3: CSGVQGVNTEAFF. The CDR3 DNA reads as TGCAGCGGGGTACAGGGGGTGAACACTGAAGCTTTCTTT. The full variable domain, in which reference TRBV29-1 and TRBJ1-1 provide the parts outside the CDR3, is SAVISQKPSRDICQRGTSLTIQCQVDSQVTMMFWYRQQPGQSLTLIATANQGSEATYESGFVIDKFPISRPNLTFSTLTVSNMSPEDSSIYLCSGVQGVNTEAFFGQGTRLTVV.

CDR3 DNA sequence: TGCAGTGCCTGGGCGGGACTAGCGGAGCCTTTCTCCTACAATGAGCAGTTCTTC. Its translation: CSAWAGLAEPFSYNEQFF. V gene TRBV20-1 combines with J gene TRBJ2-1; 11 nucleotides line up with TRBD2. The CDR3 totals 18 residues. V dropped 6 bases and J dropped 0; count of bases not matched to a gene: 13. From germline, CDR1 is DFQATT and CDR2 SNEGSKA (reference sequence).

The chain carries TRBV20-1 and TRBJ2-1; maybe TRBD1 (6 bases). V dropped 6 bases and J dropped 5 bases, with 14 bases sitting between them. The CDR3 runs 13 residues. CDR1 is DFQATT and CDR2 is SNEGSKA in the germline V gene (reference sequence). The CDR3 region has the DNA TGCAGTGCCGGTGGACAGATGGACAATGAGCAGTTCTTC. This codes for CSAGGQMDNEQFF.